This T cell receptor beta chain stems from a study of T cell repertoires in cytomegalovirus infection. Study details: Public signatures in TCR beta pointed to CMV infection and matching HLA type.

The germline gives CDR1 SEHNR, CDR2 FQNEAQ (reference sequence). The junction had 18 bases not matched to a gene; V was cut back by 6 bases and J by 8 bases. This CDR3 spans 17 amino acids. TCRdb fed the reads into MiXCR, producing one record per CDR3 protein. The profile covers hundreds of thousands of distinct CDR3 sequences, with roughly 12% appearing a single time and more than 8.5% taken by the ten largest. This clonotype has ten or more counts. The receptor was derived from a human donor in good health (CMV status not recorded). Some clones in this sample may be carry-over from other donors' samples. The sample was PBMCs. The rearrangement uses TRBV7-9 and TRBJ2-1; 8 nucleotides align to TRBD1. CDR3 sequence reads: CASSFPDRGAGNDEQFF. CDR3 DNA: TGTGCCAGCAGTTTTCCAGACAGGGGAGCCGGGAACGATGAGCAGTTCTTC.